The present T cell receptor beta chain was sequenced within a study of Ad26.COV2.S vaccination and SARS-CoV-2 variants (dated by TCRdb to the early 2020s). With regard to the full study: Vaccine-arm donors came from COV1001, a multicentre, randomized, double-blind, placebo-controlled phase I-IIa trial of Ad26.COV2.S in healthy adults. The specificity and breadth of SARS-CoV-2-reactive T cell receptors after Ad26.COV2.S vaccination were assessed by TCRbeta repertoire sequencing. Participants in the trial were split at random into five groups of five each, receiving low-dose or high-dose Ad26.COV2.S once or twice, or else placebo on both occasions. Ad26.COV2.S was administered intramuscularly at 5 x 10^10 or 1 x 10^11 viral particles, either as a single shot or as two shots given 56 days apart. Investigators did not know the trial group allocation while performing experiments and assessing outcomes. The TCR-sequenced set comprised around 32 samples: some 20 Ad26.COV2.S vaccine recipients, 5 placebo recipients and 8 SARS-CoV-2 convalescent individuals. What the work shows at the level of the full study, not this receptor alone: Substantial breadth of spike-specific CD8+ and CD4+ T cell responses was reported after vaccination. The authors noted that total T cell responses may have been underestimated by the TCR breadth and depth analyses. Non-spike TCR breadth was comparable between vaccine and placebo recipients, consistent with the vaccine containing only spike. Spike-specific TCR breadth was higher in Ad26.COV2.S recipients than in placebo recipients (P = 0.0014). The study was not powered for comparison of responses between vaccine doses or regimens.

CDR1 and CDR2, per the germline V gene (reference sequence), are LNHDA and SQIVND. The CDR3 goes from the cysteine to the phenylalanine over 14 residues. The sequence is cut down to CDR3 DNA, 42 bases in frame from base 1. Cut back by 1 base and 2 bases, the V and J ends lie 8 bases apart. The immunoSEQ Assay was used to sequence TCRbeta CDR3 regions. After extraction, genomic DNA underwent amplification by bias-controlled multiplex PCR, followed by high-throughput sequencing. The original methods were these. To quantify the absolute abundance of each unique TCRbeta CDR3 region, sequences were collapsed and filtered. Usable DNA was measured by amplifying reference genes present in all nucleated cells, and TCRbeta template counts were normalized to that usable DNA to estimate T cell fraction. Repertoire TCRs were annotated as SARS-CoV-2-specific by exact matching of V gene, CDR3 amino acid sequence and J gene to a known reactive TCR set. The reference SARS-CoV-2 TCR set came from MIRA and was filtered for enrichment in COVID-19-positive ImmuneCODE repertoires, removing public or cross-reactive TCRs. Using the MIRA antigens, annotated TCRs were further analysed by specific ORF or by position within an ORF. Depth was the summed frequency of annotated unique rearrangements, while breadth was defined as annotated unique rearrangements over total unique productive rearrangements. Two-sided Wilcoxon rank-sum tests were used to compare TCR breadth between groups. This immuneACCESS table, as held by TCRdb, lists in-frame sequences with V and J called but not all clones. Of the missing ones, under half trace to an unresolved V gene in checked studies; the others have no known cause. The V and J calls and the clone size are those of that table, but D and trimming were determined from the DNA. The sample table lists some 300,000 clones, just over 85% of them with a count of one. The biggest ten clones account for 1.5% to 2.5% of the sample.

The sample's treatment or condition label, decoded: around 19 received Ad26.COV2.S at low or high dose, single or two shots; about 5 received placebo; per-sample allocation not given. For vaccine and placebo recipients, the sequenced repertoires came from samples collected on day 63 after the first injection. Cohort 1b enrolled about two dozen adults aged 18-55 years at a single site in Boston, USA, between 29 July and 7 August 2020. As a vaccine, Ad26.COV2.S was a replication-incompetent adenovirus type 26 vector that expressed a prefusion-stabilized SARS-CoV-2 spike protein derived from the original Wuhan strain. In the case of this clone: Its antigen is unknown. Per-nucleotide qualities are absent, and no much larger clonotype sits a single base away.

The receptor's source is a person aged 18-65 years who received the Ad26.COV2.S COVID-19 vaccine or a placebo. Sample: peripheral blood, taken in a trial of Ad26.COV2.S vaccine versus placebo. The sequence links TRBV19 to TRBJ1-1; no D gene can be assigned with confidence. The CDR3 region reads CASSIANFNTEAFF. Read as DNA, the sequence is TGTGCCAGTAGTATAGCTAACTTTAACACTGAAGCTTTCTTT. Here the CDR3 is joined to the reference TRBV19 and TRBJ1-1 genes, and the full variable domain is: DGGITQSPKYLFRKEGQNVTLSCEQNLNHDAMYWYRQDPGQGLRLIYYSQIVNDFQKGDIAEGYSVSREKKESFPLTVTSAQKNPTAFYLCASSIANFNTEAFFGQGTRLTVV.